The 9 T cell receptor beta chains presented below share a single source sample, sequenced in a study of T cells in Graves' hyperthyroidism and ophthalmopathy. RNA transcripts yielded amplified TCR beta CDR3 regions. The TCR CDR3 first-round RT-PCR relied on the HTBI primer set. Using its own MiXCR run on the multiplex PCR reads, TCRdb lists one record per CDR3 protein. This sample has a few hundred thousand distinct CDR3 sequences, with around 13% found just once. Sample: blood. The receptors were sampled from a woman in her twenties or thirties with Graves' ophthalmopathy.

At least ten counts were recorded for this clonotype. The rearrangement joins TRBV18 to TRBJ2-3; TRBD1 is a possible D gene (6 bases). With 5 bases removed from V and 1 base from J, the gap between germline ends came to 16 bases. From germline, CDR1 is KGHSH and CDR2 LQKENI. The CDR3 is 16 amino acids. DNA of the CDR3: TGTGCCAGCTCAACCGAGGTGGACAGCCGCACAGATACGCAGTATTTT. Translating gives CASSTEVDSRTDTQYF.

This clonotype has ten or more counts. This chain uses TRBV11-2 with TRBJ2-5; D perhaps matches TRBD1 (6 bases). Trimming shortened V by 1 base and J by 2 bases, and 11 bases separated the two germline ends. CDR3 length equals 15 residues. Germline V gene sequence: CDR1 SGHAT, CDR2 FQNNGV. The CDR3, as DNA: TGTGCCAGCAGCTTAGGCACCGGGACACAAGAGACCCAGTACTTC. Encoded protein: CASSLGTGTQETQYF.

V usage is TRBV27 and J usage is TRBJ1-1; D remains ambiguous. Germline loops: CDR1 MNHEY, CDR2 SMNVEV (reference sequence). V gave up 6 bases and J gave up 3 bases, with 20 bases separating them. The CDR3 has 16 residues. The CDR3 sequence is CASRVAVGVSHTEAFF. CDR3 nucleotide sequence: TGTGCCAGCAGAGTTGCGGTCGGGGTGAGCCACACTGAAGCTTTCTTT.

This clonotype was detected ten times or more. The chain combines TRBV30 with TRBJ1-2, with a possible D match to TRBD1 (6 bases). V was shortened by 3 bases and J by 4 bases, with 18 bases between the two germline ends. The CDR3 extends over 15 amino acids. Germline CDR1 GTSNPN, CDR2 SVGIG (reference sequence). The CDR3 nucleotides read TGTGCCTGGAGCGAACCCGGGGGCGGAGGCTATGGCTACACCTTC. Translating it yields CAWSEPGGGGYGYTF. Using reference TRBV30 and TRBJ1-2 for the parts outside the CDR3, the full variable domain is SQTIHQWPATLVQPVGSPLSLECTVEGTSNPNLYWYRQAAGRGLQLLFYSVGIGQISSEVPQNLSASRPQDRQFILSSKKLLLSDSGFYLCAWSEPGGGGYGYTFGSGTRLTVV.

Many counts were recorded for this clonotype. This chain joins TRBV28 and TRBJ2-1, with D possibly called TRBD1 or TRBD2 (6 bases each). Germline V lookup: CDR1 MDHEN, CDR2 SYDVKM. Trimming removed 7 bases from V and 5 bases from J, with 12 bases in between. CDR3 length: 13 amino acids. In DNA, the CDR3 is TGTGCCAGCATCGGGGGCCGCAACAATGAGCAGTTCTTC. This codes for CASIGGRNNEQFF.

This clonotype has only a few counts. The rearrangement joins TRBV6-2 or TRBV6-3 to TRBJ1-3, with TRBD1 matching 7 bases. The junction had 11 bases not matched to a gene; V was cut back by 5 bases and J by 4 bases. This CDR3 region has 16 residues. Germline V gives CDR1 MNHEY, CDR2 SVGEGT. The CDR3 DNA sequence: TGTGCCAGCAGTGGCCAAAAAGGGGGCTTCGGAAACACCATATATTTT. As protein: CASSGQKGGFGNTIYF.

This clonotype was recorded once. This chain connects TRBV10-2 to TRBJ1-2; unclear D gene. The CDR3 has 16 amino acids. The germline gives CDR1 WSHSY, CDR2 SAAADI. With 7 bases removed from V and 4 bases from J, the gap between germline ends came to 22 bases. CDR3 nucleotide sequence: TGCGCCAGCACTGCCGGGCGGCGGGGAATTACCTATGGCTACACCTTC. It codes for CASTAGRRGITYGYTF.

Ten or more counts support this clonotype. The V call is TRBV6-1, the J call TRBJ1-2; a possible D gene is TRBD1 (5 bases). The CDR3 has 13 residues. Germline V gene lookup returns CDR1 MNHNS and CDR2 SASEGT. Trimming took off 4 bases at V and 5 bases at J, with 11 bases between the two ends. The CDR3 DNA reads as TGTGCCAGCAGTGTTGGCAGGGCTTATGGCTACACCTTC. Protein sequence: CASSVGRAYGYTF.

This clonotype was seen a few times. The J gene is TRBJ1-2, the V gene TRBV19; D is ambiguous. The CDR3 is 13 residues long. The V end was cut by 5 bases, the J end by 7 bases, with 14 bases between. Germline values: CDR1 LNHDA, CDR2 SQIVND (reference sequence). CDR3 coding DNA: TGTGCCAGTAGTGACAATTACCGTGGTGGCTACACCTTC. Translation gives CASSDNYRGGYTF.